This record looks at one TCR beta chain sequence and its context. TRB cDNA was prepared as libraries by UMI-labeled 5' RACE. One entry per CDR3 protein, without DNA, is what TCRdb gives after re-calling the 5' RACE reads. The sample's table shows roughly 45,000 distinct CDR3 sequences. These data originate in a study of CXCR3-negative and CXCR3-positive naive CD8 T cells. The receptor was isolated from a human donor in good health. Some clones in this sample may be carry-over from other donors' samples. Input material: naive CXCR3- CD8+ T cells from blood. Documented subset: CD45RO-CCR7+CD27+CD95- naive CD8+ T cells lacking CXCR3 (TNR3-).

The CDR3 sequence is CASSFSSGYTEAFF. The V gene is TRBV28, the J gene TRBJ1-1. CDR3 length equals 14 residues. Germline-derived CDR1 and CDR2 are MDHEN and SYDVKM.